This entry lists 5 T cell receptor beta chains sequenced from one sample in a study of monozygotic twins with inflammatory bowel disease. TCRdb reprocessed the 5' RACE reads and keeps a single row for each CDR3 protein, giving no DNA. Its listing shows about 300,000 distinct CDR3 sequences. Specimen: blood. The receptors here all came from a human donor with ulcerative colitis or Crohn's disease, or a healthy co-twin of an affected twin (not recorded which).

CDR3 amino acids: CASSYISTRETQYF. The chain combines TRBV6-2 or TRBV6-3 with TRBJ2-5. The CDR3 has 14 amino acids. From germline, CDR1 is MNHEY and CDR2 SVGEGT.

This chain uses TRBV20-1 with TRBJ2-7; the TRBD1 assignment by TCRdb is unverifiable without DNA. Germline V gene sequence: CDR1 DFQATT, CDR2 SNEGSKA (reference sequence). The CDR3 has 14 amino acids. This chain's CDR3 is CSARAGIRPDEQYF.

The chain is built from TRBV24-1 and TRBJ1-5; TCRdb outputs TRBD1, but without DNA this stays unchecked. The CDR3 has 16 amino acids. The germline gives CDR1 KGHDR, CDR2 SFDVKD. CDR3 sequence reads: CATSDPGTGNNQPQHF.

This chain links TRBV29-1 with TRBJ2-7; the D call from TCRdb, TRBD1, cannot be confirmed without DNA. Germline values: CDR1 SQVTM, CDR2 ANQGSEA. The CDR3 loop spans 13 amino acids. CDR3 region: CSVRQGSTYEQYF.

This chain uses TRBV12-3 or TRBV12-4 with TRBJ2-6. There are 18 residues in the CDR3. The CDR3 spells CASSLYVGQGSGANVLTF.